This T cell receptor (beta chain) was profiled in a study of T-cell memory formation after mild COVID-19. Germline CDR1 LNHDA, CDR2 SQIVND (reference sequence). This CDR3 is 14 amino acids long. Trimming pared 3 bases from V and 0 bases from J, leaving 6 bases between. Using its own MiXCR run on the 5' RACE reads, TCRdb lists one record per CDR3 protein. The data contain 530,000 or so distinct CDR3 sequences, 17% of them seen just once; the ten biggest clones take up around 8.1%. This receptor was identified in an adult woman who had mild COVID-19 (a few samples of this study predate the infection). Cell type and time point are not known. The chain carries TRBV19 and TRBJ1-5; TRBD1 is a possible D gene (6 bases). Input material: PBMCs or a T cell subset sorted from them (not recorded which). CDR3 in DNA: TGTGCCAGTAGTATGGACAGTAGCAATCAGCCCCAGCATTTT. This gives the protein CASSMDSSNQPQHF.